Sequencing of this T cell receptor (beta chain) was carried out in a study of STAT5B mutations in CD4+ large granular lymphocyte leukemia. Study background: Anti-CD4 microbead selection came after CD8+ cell depletion in cryopreserved samples.

Germline V CDR1 and CDR2: SGHAT, FQNNGV. V gave up 4 bases and J gave up 4 bases, with 16 bases separating them. The length of the CDR3 is 15 residues. General study points: Around 25% of private leukemic clonotypes occurred rarely in other patients' non-leukemic repertoires. 8/27 top patient clones versus 2/35 control clones were TRBV06-family.

As processed by the authors: A clonotype over 5% of the repertoire counted as a possible leukemic clone, 50 to 70 overall. The repertoire was sequenced with immunoSEQ multiplex PCR; TCRdb's copy has only in-frame clones and lacks some. That table is the source of V, J and clone size, and D and trimming were worked out from the DNA. Among more than 4,000 clones listed, 80% to 90% were seen once. With regard to this clone: Its antigen is as yet unknown.

Specimen: PBMCs. This TCR was recovered from a man aged 40-55 years with CD4+ T-cell large granular lymphocyte leukemia. The V call is TRBV11-2, the J call TRBJ2-5; D unresolved. The CDR3 region has the DNA TGTGCCAGCAGCTACACCGGCCCTCTAGGAGAGACCCAGTACTTC. It specifies CASSYTGPLGETQYF.